Following are 17 T cell receptor beta chains from one sample sequenced in a study of cytomegalovirus exposure and HLA in healthy donors. The PCR contained 60 Vbeta and 13 Jbeta primers. This table comes from immunoSEQ multiplex PCR, and its TCRdb copy is limited to in-frame clones, with some not included. The sample yields around 190,000 clones, around 80% seen once. Sample: PBMCs. Source of these receptors: a woman in her thirties or forties in good health and CMV-seronegative.

This clone has more than one count but fewer than ten. This chain uses TRBV6-1 with TRBJ2-1; possible D gene TRBD2, 5 bases. CDR3 length equals 14 residues. Trimming cost V 5 bases and J 5 bases, with 13 bases left between them. Germline values: CDR1 MNHNS, CDR2 SASEGT. CDR3 DNA: TGTGCCAGCAGTCCTTCACCGGGGAACAATGAGCAGTTCTTC. This codes for CASSPSPGNNEQFF.

This clone was counted once. The genes are TRBV6-5 and TRBJ1-6; D is undetermined. CDR3 size: 13 residues. Deletions cut 0 bases from V and 18 bases from J, with 15 bases between. Germline V gene data show CDR1 as MNHEY and CDR2 as SVGAGI. CDR3 in DNA: TGTGCCAGCAGTTACTCCCGGGAGAGCGAGTACCACTTT. This encodes CASSYSRESEYHF.

This clone came up once. The CDR3 reads CASTYSGAYNEQFF. The CDR3 DNA reads TGTGCCAGTACCTACAGCGGAGCCTACAATGAGCAGTTCTTC. The chain links TRBV19 to TRBJ2-1; D might be TRBD2 (5 bases). V was clipped by 7 bases and J by 2 bases, with 12 bases between them. The germline CDR1 and CDR2 sequences are LNHDA and SQIVND (reference sequence). The CDR3 spans 14 residues. The complete variable domain, with remaining parts taken from reference TRBV19 and TRBJ2-1, reads DGGITQSPKYLFRKEGQNVTLSCEQNLNHDAMYWYRQDPGQGLRLIYYSQIVNDFQKGDIAEGYSVSREKKESFPLTVTSAQKNPTAFYLCASTYSGAYNEQFFGPGTRLTVL.

This chain joins TRBV7-2 and TRBJ2-2, with D possibly matching TRBD2 (5 bases). The germline V gene has CDR1 SGHTA and CDR2 FQGNSA. This CDR3 has 13 residues. Trimming took off 5 bases at V and 8 bases at J, with 12 bases between the two ends. The CDR3 DNA follows: TGTGCCAGCAGCACGCGGACTGAGGGGGAGCTGTTTTTT. This gives the protein CASSTRTEGELFF.

V and J are TRBV9 and TRBJ2-2; 9 nucleotides line up with TRBD1. The CDR3 is 18 residues long. Germline lookup yields CDR1 SGDLS and CDR2 YYNGEE. V dropped 0 bases and J dropped 6; count of bases not matched to a gene: 12. This CDR3 is CASSVAHRDRVTPGELFF. CDR3 sequence (DNA): TGTGCCAGCAGCGTAGCGCACCGGGACAGGGTGACACCCGGGGAGCTGTTTTTT.

Details on this clone: One junction end does not reproduce the germline sequence, and a read error may be involved. The same CDR3 also results from other DNA sequences found in this sample. V and J are TRBV7-9 and TRBJ1-2, with 8 nucleotides matching TRBD1. Per the germline V gene, CDR1 is SEHNR and CDR2 is FQNEAQ (reference sequence). CDR3 size: 14 residues. CDR3 nucleotide sequence: TGTGCCAGCAGCCCAGGACAGGGTAACTACGGCTACACCTTC. Encoded protein: CASSPGQGNYGYTF.

V gene TRBV7-3 combines with J gene TRBJ2-1; 9 positions match TRBD2. The CDR3 is 15 residues long. Per the germline V gene, CDR1 is SGHTA and CDR2 is FQGTGA. Germline trimming cut 5 bases from V and 5 bases from J; bases unmatched to any gene: 7. The CDR3 spells CASSRGASGDNEQFF. Written as DNA, the CDR3 is TGTGCCAGCAGCCGGGGGGCTAGCGGGGACAATGAGCAGTTCTTC.

V usage is TRBV6-1 and J usage is TRBJ1-2; a possible D gene is TRBD1 (5 bases). The V gene's germline CDR1 is MNHNS and CDR2 SASEGT. Trimming removed 7 bases from V and 0 bases from J, with 15 bases in between. The CDR3 has 15 amino acids. DNA of the CDR3: TGTGCCAGCAACAAGCTGCTGGACACTAACTATGGCTACACCTTC. It yields the protein CASNKLLDTNYGYTF.

This chain joins TRBV19 and TRBJ1-3; D is uncertain. V gave up 8 bases and J gave up 2 bases, with 10 bases separating them. This CDR3 is 13 amino acids long. Germline V gene lookup returns CDR1 LNHDA and CDR2 SQIVND (reference sequence). The CDR3 bases are TGTGCCAGTGGGAGAGGGCCTGGAAACACCATATATTTT. This sequence encodes CASGRGPGNTIYF.

J is TRBJ2-3 and V is TRBV7-3, with TRBD2 matching over 9 bases. The junction had 4 bases not matched to a gene; V was cut back by 2 bases and J by 1 base. From germline, CDR1 is SGHTA and CDR2 FQGTGA. The CDR3 has 16 residues. Here the CDR3 DNA reads TGTGCCAGCAGCTTAGATAGCGGGGGACGCACAGATACGCAGTATTTT. Its translation is CASSLDSGGRTDTQYF.

The V gene is TRBV6-6, the J gene TRBJ1-2, with TRBD1 as a possible D gene (6 bases). Trimming left V 5 bases short and J 4 bases short, with 17 bases between. The CDR3 has 15 amino acids. The V gene's germline CDR1 is MNHNY and CDR2 SVGAGI (reference sequence). The CDR3 DNA is TGTGCCAGCAGTGCCCGGGACACGCTAACCTATGGCTACACCTTC. Protein product: CASSARDTLTYGYTF.

This clone showed up just a few times. The chain carries TRBV4-1 and TRBJ1-2; 9 bases agree with TRBD1. Germline V gives CDR1 MGHRA, CDR2 YSYEKL. Trimming cost V 5 bases and J 8 bases; bases outside gene matches: 0. CDR3 length equals 11 residues. The CDR3 region has the DNA TGCGCCAGCAGCACAGGGGGCGGCTACACCTTC. Translated, it gives CASSTGGGYTF.

The rearrangement joins TRBV30 to TRBJ2-5, with a weak D call TRBD2 (5 bases). Looked up from germline, CDR1 is GTSNPN and CDR2 is SVGIG (reference sequence). This CDR3 is 12 amino acids long. The V gene lost 4 bases and the J gene lost 5 bases, with 11 bases spanning the gap. CDR3 nucleotides: TGTGCCTGGAATGCTGGGGAGGAGACCCAGTACTTC. This gives the protein CAWNAGEETQYF. The whole variable domain, remainder taken from reference TRBV30 and TRBJ2-5, is SQTIHQWPATLVQPVGSPLSLECTVEGTSNPNLYWYRQAAGRGLQLLFYSVGIGQISSEVPQNLSASRPQDRQFILSSKKLLLSDSGFYLCAWNAGEETQYFGPGTRLLVL.

The chain couples TRBV9 to TRBJ1-1; no clear D gene. The CDR3 length is 14 residues. The V and J ends lost 5 bases and 6 bases respectively, with 17 bases between them. CDR1 and CDR2 from the germline V gene are SGDLS and YYNGEE. The CDR3 region has the DNA TGTGCCAGCAGACCTGGCACCGGGATCTCTGAAGCTTTCTTT. This translates into CASRPGTGISEAFF.

The chain couples TRBV28 to TRBJ2-1; 9 bases fit TRBD2. The CDR3 contains 15 residues. Per the germline V gene, CDR1 is MDHEN and CDR2 is SYDVKM. V lost 4 bases and J lost 7; bases outside the gene matches: 8. The CDR3 protein is CASSSIAGVGNEQFF. CDR3 DNA sequence: TGTGCCAGCAGTTCTATAGCGGGAGTGGGTAATGAGCAGTTCTTC.

The J gene is TRBJ2-7, the V gene TRBV6-5, with TRBD1 matching 9 bases. Trimming took 8 bases from V and 4 from J; bases not matched to a gene: 6. Germline V gene sequence: CDR1 MNHEY, CDR2 SVGAGI. This CDR3 spans 13 amino acids. CDR3 in DNA: TGTGCCAGCGGTTTGACAGGGGGATACGAGCAGTACTTC. As protein: CASGLTGGYEQYF.

The chain joins TRBV6-5 to TRBJ2-7; tentatively, D is TRBD1 (7 bases). Per germline, CDR1 MNHEY and CDR2 SVGAGI. The CDR3 is 13 residues long. With 5 bases removed from V and 7 bases from J, the gap between germline ends came to 15 bases. The CDR3 sequence: CASSGGTVGEQYF. The CDR3 DNA sequence: TGTGCCAGCAGTGGCGGGACAGTCGGGGAGCAGTACTTC.